This TCR beta chain was recorded in a study of cytomegalovirus exposure and HLA in healthy donors. Study-level information: Counted in an early data release were about 86 million unique TCRs from HLA-typed donors.

Unmatched junction bases numbered 7, after V lost 5 bases and J lost 3 bases. Germline CDR1 reads MDHEN; CDR2 reads SYDVKM. CDR3 length: 14 residues. Worth noting for this clone: Its antigen is unidentified.

General study results and limits: A missense DCLRE1C variant was associated with V- and J-gene trimming of TCR beta chains in a later analysis, and an independent cohort replicated the association.

PCR employed 60 Vbeta and 13 Jbeta primers. The assay was immunoSEQ multiplex PCR, and TCRdb's table has in-frame clones only and misses some. The profile covers approximately 160,000 clones, with around 72% appearing a single time and around 1.4% taken by the ten largest. The J gene is TRBJ2-7, the V gene TRBV28; 7 bases are a match to TRBD2. This receptor was taken from a man aged 18 to 35 in good health and CMV-seronegative. The specimen was PBMCs. The CDR3, as DNA: TGTGCCAGCAGTCCCGGGACTACCCTCTACGAGCAGTACTTC. This gives the protein CASSPGTTLYEQYF.